The 24 T cell receptor beta chains reported below all come from one sample, sequenced in a study of blood T cell repertoires in COVID-19. Generated by immunoSEQ multiplex PCR, the TCRdb table keeps only in-frame clones and is missing some. The sample consists of 200,000 or so clones, roughly 89% of them appearing once. The specimen was PBMCs or T cells enriched from blood (not recorded which). Receptors were obtained from a middle-aged woman with acute COVID-19.

This clone was recorded only once. The rearrangement uses TRBV18 and TRBJ2-2; 7 positions agree with TRBD1. CDR1 and CDR2 (germline): KGHSH, LQKENI. V trimming: 5 bases; J trimming: 6 bases; junction bases outside the gene matches: 15. This CDR3 spans 17 amino acids. Here the CDR3 reads CASSATLNRGSPGELFF. The CDR3 DNA is TGTGCCAGCTCAGCAACCTTGAACAGGGGTAGTCCCGGGGAGCTGTTTTTT.

This clone was observed a single time. The V and J genes are TRBV3-1 (or the pseudogene TRBV3-2) and TRBJ1-3; D may be TRBD1 (6 bases). The CDR3 spans 15 residues. Per the germline V gene, CDR1 is LGHDT and CDR2 is YNNKEL (reference sequence). V lost 4 bases, J lost 4 bases, and 14 bases lay in between. CDR3 region: CASSRRNRAGNTIYF. The DNA of the CDR3 is TGTGCCAGCAGCCGACGGAACAGGGCAGGAAACACCATATATTTT.

The chain links TRBV20-1 to TRBJ2-7, with 7 bases aligning to TRBD1. Germline loops: CDR1 DFQATT, CDR2 SNEGSKA (reference sequence). The CDR3 length is 14 residues. J was trimmed by 6 bases and V by 3 bases; bases with no gene match: 11. This CDR3 is CSASMLGAGGEQYV. The DNA for the CDR3 is TGCAGTGCTAGTATGTTGGGGGCAGGGGGCGAGCAGTACGTC.

This clone was detected only a few times. Here the CDR3 reads CATSDPTGTGGSSDTQYF. For the CDR3, the DNA is TGTGCCACCAGTGATCCCACCGGGACAGGGGGCAGTTCAGATACGCAGTATTTT. The rearrangement joins TRBV24-1 to TRBJ2-3; TRBD1 aligns across 12 bases. Germline CDR1 reads KGHDR; CDR2 reads SFDVKD. The CDR3 covers 18 residues. The J segment lost 4 bases and the V segment lost 3 bases, leaving 10 bases of the junction unmatched.

V usage is TRBV6-5 and J usage is TRBJ2-7; the D gene is possibly TRBD1 (5 bases). This CDR3 is 11 amino acids long. Germline assignment: CDR1 MNHEY and CDR2 SVGAGI. V shed 6 bases and J shed 3 bases, with 6 bases lying between them. The CDR3 region has the DNA TGTGCCAGCAGCACAGGCTACGAGCAGTACTTC. This sequence encodes CASSTGYEQYF.

The rearrangement joins TRBV18 to TRBJ1-4; D gene ambiguous. CDR1 KGHSH and CDR2 LQKENI come from the germline V gene. Trimming pared 0 bases from V and 5 bases from J, leaving 13 bases between. The CDR3 loop spans 16 amino acids. The CDR3 region is CASSPPGVRRNEKLFF. The DNA of the CDR3 is TGTGCCAGCTCACCACCGGGTGTTCGGAGGAATGAAAAACTGTTTTTT.

V gene TRBV19 combines with J gene TRBJ1-1, with a possible D match to TRBD1 (5 bases). The CDR3 contains 14 residues. Deletions cut 6 bases from V and 3 bases from J, with 14 bases between. CDR1 and CDR2 from the germline V gene are LNHDA and SQIVND (reference sequence). CDR3 in amino acids: CASRVWQGDTEAFF. In DNA, the CDR3 is TGTGCCAGTAGGGTATGGCAGGGTGACACTGAAGCTTTCTTT.

The chain joins TRBV25-1 to TRBJ1-1; D not resolved. Per the germline V gene, CDR1 is MGHDK and CDR2 is SYGVNS. V lost 2 bases and J 5 bases, leaving 9 bases between the germline ends. The CDR3 consists of 13 residues. CDR3 protein: CASSEQRRTEAFF. DNA for the CDR3: TGTGCCAGCAGTGAACAACGGAGGACTGAAGCTTTCTTT.

V usage is TRBV6-5 and J usage is TRBJ2-7; TRBD1 aligns across 8 bases. From germline, CDR1 is MNHEY and CDR2 SVGAGI. This CDR3 has 12 residues. The CDR3 nucleotides read TGTGCCAGCAGACGCGACAGGGGACTCCTTGAAGTC. Encoded protein: CASRRDRGLLEV.

The rearrangement uses TRBV29-1 and TRBJ1-1, with no clear D. Trimming left V 7 bases short and J 0 bases short, with 12 bases between. The CDR3 runs 13 residues. Germline values: CDR1 SQVTM, CDR2 ANQGSEA. CDR3: CSAVSQLNTEAFF. CDR3 bases: TGCAGCGCCGTCTCTCAGTTGAACACTGAAGCTTTCTTT.

V gene TRBV6-2 or TRBV6-3 combines with J gene TRBJ1-2, with 8 positions matching TRBD1. The CDR3 spans 13 residues. In germline, CDR1 is MNHEY, CDR2 SVGEGT. V lost 7 bases to trimming and J lost 7 bases; unmatched junction nucleotides: 8. Written as DNA, the CDR3 is TGTGCCAGCACCCCGGACAGGGTATCTGGCTACACCTTC. Residues: CASTPDRVSGYTF.

The chain employs TRBV19 and TRBJ2-1; D not resolved. CDR3 length: 14 residues. Germline V gene lookup returns CDR1 LNHDA and CDR2 SQIVND (reference sequence). Trimming took 0 bases from V and 15 from J, leaving 18 bases between them. The CDR3 is CASSIDAPLTQRFF. The CDR3 DNA reads TGTGCCAGTAGTATAGACGCCCCGCTAACCCAGCGGTTCTTC.

J is TRBJ1-1 and V is TRBV7-6; TRBD1 matches at 10 bases. Trimming cost V 5 bases and J 6 bases; bases outside gene matches: 9. The CDR3 runs to 15 residues. Germline-derived CDR1 and CDR2 are SGHVS and FNYEAQ. The CDR3 spells CASSLKGQGIAEAFF. CDR3 sequence (DNA): TGTGCCAGCAGCCTGAAGGGACAGGGGATCGCTGAAGCTTTCTTT.

The CDR3, as DNA: TGCAGTGCTAGTAATCCAGGCTATGGCTACACCTTC. Translating gives CSASNPGYGYTF. V usage is TRBV20-1 and J usage is TRBJ1-2; D remains ambiguous. V was pared by 3 bases and J by 4 bases, with 9 bases between. Germline lookup yields CDR1 DFQATT and CDR2 SNEGSKA (reference sequence). The CDR3 is made up of 12 amino acids.

This chain joins TRBV5-5 and TRBJ2-3; D not resolved. Per germline, CDR1 SGHKS and CDR2 YYEKEE (reference sequence). The CDR3 has 16 amino acids. The germline V and J ends were trimmed by 4 bases and 2 bases, with 17 bases remaining between them. The CDR3: CASSRTVLDDTDTQYF. CDR3 in DNA: TGTGCCAGCAGCCGCACCGTCCTAGACGACACAGATACGCAGTATTTT. Full variable domain (remainder filled in from reference TRBV5-5 and TRBJ2-3): DAGVTQSPTHLIKTRGQQVTLRCSPISGHKSVSWYQQVLGQGPQFIFQYYEKEERGRGNFPDRFSARQFPNYSSELNVNALLLGDSALYLCASSRTVLDDTDTQYFGPGTRLTVL.

This sequence joins TRBV12-5 and TRBJ1-2, with D maybe TRBD1 (5 bases). The CDR3 covers 13 residues. Germline V gene data show CDR1 as LGHNT and CDR2 as FRNRAP. V was pared by 5 bases and J by 7 bases, with 14 bases between. In DNA form, the CDR3 reads TGTGCTAGTGGTGTTTCAGGGCCGGGTGGCTACACCTTC. As protein: CASGVSGPGGYTF.

The chain links TRBV7-9 to TRBJ1-1; D is perhaps TRBD1 (6 bases). CDR1 is SEHNR and CDR2 is FQNEAQ in the germline V gene (reference sequence). The CDR3 spans 15 residues. V was trimmed by 4 bases and J by 1 base, leaving 13 bases between them. The CDR3: CASSSGGRRNTEAFF. CDR3 DNA sequence: TGTGCCAGCAGCTCGGGGGGCCGAAGGAACACTGAAGCTTTCTTT. Full variable domain (missing parts from reference TRBV7-9 and TRBJ1-1): DTGVSQNPRHKITKRGQNVTFRCDPISEHNRLYWYRQTLGQGPEFLTYFQNEAQLEKSRLLSDRFSAERPKGSFSTLEIQRTEQGDSAMYLCASSSGGRRNTEAFFGQGTRLTVV.

The genes are TRBV11-2 and TRBJ1-2, with TRBD1 matching 9 bases. There are 15 residues in the CDR3. Trimming removed 5 bases from V and 6 bases from J; junction bases left unmatched: 10. From germline, CDR1 is SGHAT and CDR2 FQNNGV. The DNA of the CDR3 is TGTGCCAGCAGCATCCCAGGACAGGGGAAGAATGGCTACACCTTC. Amino acid sequence: CASSIPGQGKNGYTF.

This clone has a single count. J is TRBJ1-5 and V is TRBV3-1 (or the pseudogene TRBV3-2); D is uncertain. Germline lookup yields CDR1 LGHDT and CDR2 YNNKEL (reference sequence). Trimming removed 10 bases at V and 7 bases at J, with 20 bases between. The CDR3 loop spans 14 amino acids. The CDR3 region is CATQPTIARQPQHF. The CDR3 DNA follows: TGTGCCACCCAGCCAACTATAGCAAGGCAGCCCCAGCATTTT.

The chain carries TRBV27 and TRBJ1-4; D gene unclear. V was pared by 5 bases and J by 1 base, with 11 bases between. Germline CDR1 and CDR2: MNHEY and SMNVEV (reference sequence). The CDR3 runs to 15 residues. The CDR3 sequence is CASSPRRGTNEKLFF. CDR3 coding DNA: TGTGCCAGCAGTCCCAGAAGAGGAACTAATGAAAAACTGTTTTTT.

The CDR3 DNA is TGTGCCAGCTCGTCAGGACTAGAGGTTTACAATGAGCAGTTCTTC. Translation gives CASSSGLEVYNEQFF. The chain combines TRBV9 with TRBJ2-1, with 7 bases aligning to TRBD2. Losses at the gene ends were 7 bases for V and 4 bases for J; bases not matched to a gene: 11. The CDR3 sequence is 15 residues long. CDR1 is SGDLS and CDR2 is YYNGEE in the germline V gene.

The V call is TRBV3-1 (or the pseudogene TRBV3-2), the J call TRBJ2-1; D might be TRBD2 (7 bases). Trimming cost V 4 bases and J 10 bases, with 20 bases left between them. Germline V CDR1 and CDR2: LGHDT, YNNKEL (reference sequence). The CDR3 totals 15 residues. This CDR3 reads CASSPTQDRRGEQFF. Written as DNA, the CDR3 is TGTGCCAGCAGCCCCACACAAGACAGGCGGGGGGAGCAGTTCTTC.

V and J are TRBV7-8 and TRBJ1-5; D may be TRBD1 (5 bases). The V end was cut by 1 base, the J end by 7 bases, with 11 bases between. Germline CDR1 SGHVS, CDR2 FQNEAQ. The CDR3 has 14 amino acids. The CDR3 DNA reads TGTGCCAGCAGCTTAGAGCAGGGTAAACAGCCCCAGCATTTT. Translated: CASSLEQGKQPQHF.

V and J are TRBV29-1 and TRBJ1-1, with TRBD1 identical over 8 bases. The CDR3 covers 12 residues. Trimming at V came to 7 bases and at J to 6 bases, leaving 7 bases not matched to a gene. Germline loops: CDR1 SQVTM, CDR2 ANQGSEA. The CDR3 DNA is TGCAGCGCAAAATCAGGGGGCGCTGAAGCTTTCTTT. Amino acids: CSAKSGGAEAFF.